This passage covers 26 T cell receptor beta chains from one sample sequenced in a study of cytomegalovirus exposure and HLA in healthy donors. The study ran its PCR with 60 Vbeta and 13 Jbeta primers. Libraries were prepared by immunoSEQ multiplex PCR; TCRdb keeps only in-frame clonotypes and omits some of them. The sample holds approximately 160,000 clones; around 68% are singletons and the top ten take approximately 1.5%. The sample taken for sequencing was PBMCs. The receptor set was obtained from a man aged 50-60 years in good health and CMV-seronegative.

This clone appeared once. The chain is built from TRBV2 and TRBJ2-7; maybe TRBD2 (6 bases). The V end lost 4 bases, the J end lost 0 bases, and 19 bases lay between the germline ends. The length of the CDR3 is 17 residues. From germline, CDR1 is SNHLY and CDR2 FYNNEI. CDR3 in DNA: TGTGCCAGCAGTGGTGGTACCGAGACTAGGTTCTCCTACGAGCAGTACTTC. This sequence encodes CASSGGTETRFSYEQYF.

This chain links TRBV14 with TRBJ2-3; 8 bases line up with TRBD2. Germline V gene sequence: CDR1 SGHDN, CDR2 FVKESK. The CDR3 contains 17 residues. V shed 4 bases and J 5 bases; nucleotides not matched to a gene: 14. The CDR3 region has the DNA TGTGCCAGCAGCCGACCCGAAGGAGCGGGGGAGGGAGATACGCAGTATTTT. Protein sequence: CASSRPEGAGEGDTQYF.

As regards this clone: Additional DNA sequences in this sample encode the identical CDR3. The genes are TRBV25-1 and TRBJ2-5; 12 bases are a match to TRBD2. The length of the CDR3 is 17 residues. With 0 bases clipped from V and 3 bases from J, the junction kept 5 bases outside the gene matches. Germline lookup yields CDR1 MGHDK and CDR2 SYGVNS. CDR3 amino acids: CASSEYPSSGGEETQYF. In DNA form, the CDR3 reads TGTGCCAGCAGTGAATATCCTTCTAGCGGGGGGGAAGAGACCCAGTACTTC.

The V gene is TRBV9, the J gene TRBJ2-7, with 13 bases identical to TRBD2. Germline loops: CDR1 SGDLS, CDR2 YYNGEE. The junction had 3 bases not matched to a gene; V was cut back by 0 bases and J by 3 bases. CDR3 length: 16 amino acids. The CDR3 DNA follows: TGTGCCAGCAGCGTAGGACTAGCGGGGGGCCACTACGAGCAGTACTTC. Protein: CASSVGLAGGHYEQYF.

The chain couples TRBV5-1 to TRBJ1-2, with TRBD1 matching over 9 bases. Per germline, CDR1 SGHRS and CDR2 YFSETQ. Germline trimming cut 4 bases from V and 4 bases from J; bases unmatched to any gene: 14. This CDR3 comprises 17 residues. For the CDR3, the DNA is TGCGCCAGCAGCCCTTGGACAGGGGAATCTCTAAGCTATGGCTACACCTTC. It specifies CASSPWTGESLSYGYTF.

This clone was picked up a small number of times. This chain uses TRBV7-2 with TRBJ1-1; 8 nucleotides match TRBD1. The CDR3 sequence is 13 residues long. V was pared by 5 bases and J by 7 bases, with 6 bases of the junction left unmatched. Per the germline V gene, CDR1 is SGHTA and CDR2 is FQGNSA. This CDR3 reads CASSLQGGGEAFF. The CDR3 nucleotides are TGTGCCAGCAGCCTACAGGGGGGAGGTGAAGCTTTCTTT.

This chain joins TRBV5-6 and TRBJ1-5; D ambiguous. Germline-derived CDR1 and CDR2 are SGHDT and YYEEEE. The CDR3 is made up of 14 amino acids. V was cut by 4 bases and J by 4 bases, with 12 bases left in between. CDR3 in amino acids: CASSLRQVNQPQHF. CDR3 in DNA: TGTGCCAGCAGCCTACGACAAGTTAATCAGCCCCAGCATTTT.

In this sample, this clone turned up a few times. The DNA of the CDR3 is TGTGCCAGCTCACAACAGGCCAATAATGAAAAACTGTTTTTT. As protein: CASSQQANNEKLFF. The gene calls are TRBV18 and TRBJ1-4; possible D gene TRBD1, 5 bases. The CDR3 covers 14 residues. Trimming removed 4 bases from V and 4 bases from J, with 10 bases in between. The germline V gene has CDR1 KGHSH and CDR2 LQKENI.

In this sample, this clone turned up once. The chain has TRBV28 and TRBJ1-1; 7 positions match TRBD1. The CDR3 consists of 15 residues. Germline lookup yields CDR1 MDHEN and CDR2 SYDVKM. The V and J ends lost 6 bases and 1 base, in that order; junction bases with no gene match: 8. This CDR3 reads CASSQTGRGNTEAFF. The CDR3 bases are TGTGCCAGCAGCCAGACAGGGAGAGGGAACACTGAAGCTTTCTTT. Variable domain in full (rest from reference TRBV28 and TRBJ1-1): DVKVTQSSRYLVKRTGEKVFLECVQDMDHENMFWYRQDPGLGLRLIYFSYDVKMKEKGDIPEGYSVSREKKERFSLILESASTNQTSMYLCASSQTGRGNTEAFFGQGTRLTVV.

The CDR3 sequence: CASSPRPGEGEKLFF. DNA for the CDR3: TGCGCCAGCAGCCCGCGCCCAGGGGAAGGTGAAAAACTGTTTTTT. The chain employs TRBV5-1 and TRBJ1-4, with a weak D call TRBD1 (6 bases). Germline V lookup: CDR1 SGHRS, CDR2 YFSETQ. V gave up 4 bases and J gave up 7 bases, with 17 bases separating them. The CDR3 extends over 15 amino acids.

This chain connects TRBV27 to TRBJ2-5; 9 nucleotides agree with TRBD2. Per germline, CDR1 MNHEY and CDR2 SMNVEV (reference sequence). The CDR3 has 17 amino acids. The V gene end was trimmed by 1 base and the J gene end by 5 bases; junction bases not matched to a gene: 11. The CDR3 here is CASSLWGGRGGLETQYF. The CDR3 bases are TGTGCCAGCAGTTTATGGGGCGGGCGGGGGGGCCTGGAGACCCAGTACTTC.

The chain has TRBV2 and TRBJ2-1; TRBD1 might be the D (5 bases). The CDR3 length is 15 residues. Germline V gene data show CDR1 as SNHLY and CDR2 as FYNNEI. The germline V and J ends were trimmed by 9 bases and 4 bases, with 19 bases remaining between them. The CDR3 here is CARLRQWMVYNEQFF. In DNA form, the CDR3 reads TGTGCCAGACTACGACAGTGGATGGTTTACAATGAGCAGTTCTTC.

This chain links TRBV11-3 with TRBJ2-2; D is unresolved. CDR1 and CDR2 (germline): SGHNT, YENEEA. The CDR3 is 13 amino acids. V gave up 1 base and J gave up 8 bases, with 8 bases separating them. The CDR3 DNA follows: TGTGCCAGCAGCTTAGGGGCTTTGGGGGAGCTGTTTTTT. Translated, it gives CASSLGALGELFF.

The chain carries TRBV5-4 and TRBJ2-1; D gene uncertain. This CDR3 is built from 16 residues. Looked up from germline, CDR1 is SGHNT and CDR2 is YYREEE (reference sequence). Trimming left V 0 bases short and J 1 base short, with 11 bases between. The CDR3 loop is CASSLGYLQSYNEQFF. The CDR3 nucleotides are TGTGCCAGCAGCTTGGGTTACCTGCAGTCCTACAATGAGCAGTTCTTC.

The CDR3 reads CASKGQGYEKLFF. In DNA, the CDR3 is TGTGCCAGTAAAGGACAGGGCTACGAAAAACTGTTTTTT. J is TRBJ1-4 and V is TRBV2; 8 bases agree with TRBD1. V was pared by 9 bases and J by 8 bases, with 8 bases of the junction left unmatched. This CDR3 contains 13 residues. Looked up from germline, CDR1 is SNHLY and CDR2 is FYNNEI.

The V and J genes are TRBV2 and TRBJ2-5; D not certain. CDR3 length equals 14 residues. Germline CDR1 is SNHLY and CDR2 is FYNNEI. The V and J ends lost 2 bases and 6 bases respectively, with 13 bases between them. DNA for the CDR3: TGTGCCAGCAGTGAACACGAGAATATCAAGACCCAGTACTTC. Translating gives CASSEHENIKTQYF.

At least ten counts were recorded for this clone. The J gene is TRBJ1-6, the V gene TRBV19; D not certain. The length of the CDR3 is 13 residues. Germline V gene lookup returns CDR1 LNHDA and CDR2 SQIVND (reference sequence). Trimming cost V 7 bases and J 7 bases, with 11 bases left between them. CDR3 nucleotide sequence: TGTGCCAGTACCAGGCAGCAGAATTCACCCCTCCACTTT. Protein: CASTRQQNSPLHF.

This clone was detected only a few times. The chain has TRBV10-3 and TRBJ1-1; 10 nucleotides match TRBD1. The CDR3 runs to 15 residues. Germline trimming cut 5 bases from V and 3 bases from J; bases unmatched to any gene: 6. Germline assignment: CDR1 ENHRY and CDR2 SYGVKD. The CDR3 sequence is CAISRTGTGDTEAFF. CDR3 DNA sequence: TGTGCCATCAGTCGAACCGGGACAGGGGACACTGAAGCTTTCTTT.

This clone was found once. The J gene is TRBJ2-5, the V gene TRBV13; 12 nucleotides match TRBD2. The CDR3 loop spans 16 amino acids. Germline V gives CDR1 PRHDT, CDR2 FYEKMQ (reference sequence). Losses at the gene ends were 6 bases for V and 5 bases for J; bases not matched to a gene: 10. CDR3 sequence: CASRRASGGAVETQYF. The DNA for the CDR3 is TGTGCCAGCAGGAGGGCTAGCGGGGGGGCCGTGGAGACCCAGTACTTC.

CDR3 sequence (DNA): TGTGCCAGCGAACGGGTCGGGAGCTATGGCTACACCTTC. Translation gives CASERVGSYGYTF. This rearrangement joins TRBV7-9 to TRBJ1-2; the D is unclear. Germline CDR1 SEHNR, CDR2 FQNEAQ (reference sequence). V was cut by 8 bases and J by 4 bases, with 14 bases left in between. This CDR3 region has 13 residues.

The V gene is TRBV7-9, the J gene TRBJ1-1; 7 bases are a match to TRBD1. This CDR3 is 13 amino acids long. From germline, CDR1 is SEHNR and CDR2 FQNEAQ (reference sequence). Losses at the gene ends were 2 bases for V and 6 bases for J; bases not matched to a gene: 3. CDR3 in amino acids: CASSLMGTAEAFF. The CDR3 coding sequence is TGTGCCAGCAGCTTAATGGGGACAGCTGAAGCTTTCTTT.

The chain joins TRBV9 to TRBJ2-7; 9 bases agree with TRBD1. This CDR3 has 15 amino acids. Germline V gene sequence: CDR1 SGDLS, CDR2 YYNGEE. V shed 4 bases and J 7 bases; nucleotides not matched to a gene: 12. The CDR3 nucleotides read TGTGCCAGCAGCCCGACCGGGACAGGGACGGTTGAGCAGTACTTC. Protein product: CASSPTGTGTVEQYF.

The rearrangement joins TRBV10-3 to TRBJ2-3, with 12 bases lining up with TRBD2. After removal of 4 bases from V and 4 bases from J, the junction contained 6 bases not matched to a gene. There are 16 residues in the CDR3. Germline loops: CDR1 ENHRY, CDR2 SYGVKD. CDR3 residues: CAISVRTSGVADTQYF. The CDR3, as DNA: TGTGCCATCAGTGTCCGGACTAGCGGGGTTGCAGATACGCAGTATTTT.

The chain combines TRBV18 with TRBJ2-7; the D gene is possibly TRBD1 (6 bases). CDR1 and CDR2 from the germline V gene are KGHSH and LQKENI. The CDR3 has 14 residues. V was cut by 6 bases and J by 0 bases, with 12 bases left in between. In nucleotides, the CDR3 is TGTGCCAGCTCCCCTCTGGACAGCTCCTACGAGCAGTACTTC. Translation: CASSPLDSSYEQYF.

This sequence joins TRBV7-9 and TRBJ1-4; D is uncertain. Germline CDR1 and CDR2: SEHNR and FQNEAQ (reference sequence). The CDR3 extends over 15 amino acids. Trimming stripped 1 base from V and 4 bases from J, with 10 bases between. CDR3 in DNA: TGTGCCAGCAGCTTAGGGTCGGGGTTTAATGAAAAACTGTTTTTT. Protein product: CASSLGSGFNEKLFF.

The rearrangement joins TRBV7-8 to TRBJ1-1; weak D call: TRBD1 (5 bases). V was cut by 5 bases and J by 4 bases, with 11 bases left in between. This CDR3 region has 13 residues. Germline-derived CDR1 and CDR2 are SGHVS and FQNEAQ. CDR3: CASSHGGLTEAFF. CDR3 DNA: TGTGCCAGCAGCCATGGGGGACTCACTGAAGCTTTCTTT.